This T cell receptor (beta chain) was identified during a study of T cell responses to AZD1222 COVID-19 vaccine. Study-wide results and caveats: Repertoires were obtained solely post-peak T cell response. Donors skewed white British and female; clonal diversity was possibly underestimated. Among spike-specific TCRs, nearly half reportedly target unmutated variant regions. An increase in Spike-specific TCR breadth and depth was observed after two AZD1222 doses.

TCRdb keeps only in-frame clones here, not all; method: immunoSEQ multiplex PCR. This table has about 100,000 clones, about 90% appearing once. A word on this clone: Its target is unknown.

Between the trimmed V and J ends, which lost 7 bases and 7 bases, there was a span of 13 bases. The CDR3 is made up of 12 amino acids. Germline-derived CDR1 and CDR2 are LNHDA and SQIVND (reference sequence). The receptor comes from an adult in good health. The chain uses TRBV19 and TRBJ1-1, with D tentatively TRBD1 (6 bases). Sequencing used peripheral blood, obtained on day 0 of MenACWY control vaccination. The CDR3: CASKIRGGEAFF. Here the CDR3 DNA reads TGTGCCAGTAAAATCAGGGGAGGTGAAGCTTTCTTT.